Presented here are 21 T cell receptor beta chains from one specimen sequenced in a study of blood T cell repertoires in COVID-19. The table came from immunoSEQ multiplex PCR; TCRdb's copy has only in-frame clones and leaves some out. The data contain fewer than 75,000 clones, 79% of them singletons. What was sequenced was peripheral blood. These receptors were taken from a man in his sixties with acute or convalescent COVID-19.

V gene TRBV30 combines with J gene TRBJ2-3; TRBD1 might be the D (6 bases). Trimming cost V 2 bases and J 5 bases, with 11 bases left between them. The CDR3 sequence is 13 residues long. Germline CDR1 reads GTSNPN; CDR2 reads SVGIG (reference sequence). The chain's CDR3 is CAWSSGVGDTQYF. The DNA of the CDR3 is TGTGCCTGGAGTTCAGGGGTCGGAGATACGCAGTATTTT.

The chain is built from TRBV7-3 and TRBJ2-6, with a possible D match to TRBD1 (5 bases). Germline CDR1 reads SGHTA; CDR2 reads FQGTGA. The CDR3 loop spans 16 amino acids. Deletions cut 2 bases from V and 1 base from J, with 9 bases between. CDR3 nucleotide sequence: TGTGCCAGCAGCTTAGGGGCTCCTTCTGGGGCCAACGTCCTGACTTTC. The encoded protein is CASSLGAPSGANVLTF.

The chain has TRBV5-4 and TRBJ2-1; 8 positions agree with TRBD2. Germline CDR1 and CDR2: SGHNT and YYREEE (reference sequence). The CDR3 contains 18 residues. J gave up 10 bases and V 4 bases, and 22 bases lay outside the gene matches. CDR3 protein: CASSPYGWAGGPTVEQFF. DNA for the CDR3: TGTGCCAGCAGCCCCTATGGGTGGGCGGGGGGCCCGACCGTAGAGCAGTTCTTC.

The genes are TRBV4-1 and TRBJ1-3, with TRBD1 identical over 9 bases. The ends lost 4 bases at V and 2 bases at J; junction bases unmatched: 3. This CDR3 spans 15 amino acids. Germline V gene lookup returns CDR1 MGHRA and CDR2 YSYEKL. CDR3 DNA: TGCGCCAGCAGCCGGGGACAGGGTGCTGGAAACACCATATATTTT. Amino acid sequence: CASSRGQGAGNTIYF.

V and J are TRBV2 and TRBJ1-1; 8 positions agree with TRBD1. The CDR3 runs 13 residues. Per germline, CDR1 SNHLY and CDR2 FYNNEI. Trimming removed 5 bases from V and 4 bases from J; junction bases left unmatched: 3. The CDR3 sequence is CASSFTGGTEAFF. The CDR3 DNA follows: TGTGCCAGCAGTTTTACAGGGGGCACTGAAGCTTTCTTT.

This chain uses TRBV24-1 with TRBJ2-1; D is perhaps TRBD2 (7 bases). V gave up 3 bases and J gave up 8 bases, with 13 bases separating them. This CDR3 is built from 14 residues. Germline lookup yields CDR1 KGHDR and CDR2 SFDVKD. CDR3 sequence reads: CATSDVRGADEQFF. CDR3 in DNA: TGTGCCACCAGTGATGTTCGGGGGGCCGATGAGCAGTTCTTC.

The chain combines TRBV5-1 with TRBJ1-1, with TRBD1 matching 7 bases. The CDR3 consists of 13 residues. V lost 4 bases, J lost 8 bases, and 8 bases stayed unmatched. Germline CDR1 and CDR2: SGHRS and YFSETQ. The CDR3 protein is CASSPSGGREAFF. The CDR3, as DNA: TGCGCCAGCAGCCCGTCAGGGGGGAGGGAAGCTTTCTTT.

This clone was seen only a few times. The chain recombines TRBV9 with TRBJ2-3; D perhaps matches TRBD2 (5 bases). V was trimmed by 3 bases and J by 4 bases, leaving 9 bases between them. This CDR3 has 13 amino acids. Germline-derived CDR1 and CDR2 are SGDLS and YYNGEE. The CDR3 loop is CASSATSADTQYF. DNA for the CDR3: TGTGCCAGCAGCGCAACTAGTGCAGATACGCAGTATTTT.

This clone appeared a few times. The chain is built from TRBV29-1 and TRBJ2-7; 7 bases agree with TRBD1. CDR3 length: 13 amino acids. Per the germline V gene, CDR1 is SQVTM and CDR2 is ANQGSEA. Germline trimming cut 4 bases from V and 7 bases from J; bases unmatched to any gene: 10. The CDR3 nucleotides read TGCAGCGTTGGGACAGGCCCCGGGGAAGAGCAGTACTTC. This translates into CSVGTGPGEEQYF.

This clone was seen once. V and J are TRBV2 and TRBJ2-1, with D possibly matching TRBD2 (5 bases). This CDR3 is 13 amino acids long. V lost 6 bases and J 4 bases, leaving 10 bases between the germline ends. In germline, CDR1 is SNHLY, CDR2 FYNNEI. The CDR3 DNA follows: TGTGCCAGCAGGAGGGAGAGATACAATGAGCAGTTCTTC. Protein sequence: CASRRERYNEQFF. Complete variable domain (other parts from reference TRBV2 and TRBJ2-1): EPEVTQTPSHQVTQMGQEVILRCVPISNHLYFYWYRQILGQKVEFLVSFYNNEISEKSEIFDDQFSVERPDGSNFTLKIRSTKLEDSAMYFCASRRERYNEQFFGPGTRLTVL.

This clone was found once. The chain is built from TRBV5-6 and TRBJ2-5, with D possibly TRBD1 on 6 matching bases. This CDR3 comprises 14 residues. Trimming left V 0 bases short and J 3 bases short, with 9 bases between. The germline V gene encodes CDR1 SGHDT and CDR2 YYEEEE. The CDR3, as DNA: TGTGCCAGCAGCTTGGCGTACAGGGAAGAGACCCAGTACTTC. Translating gives CASSLAYREETQYF.

This clone occurred a few times. This chain uses TRBV4-2 with TRBJ1-3; D not certain. From germline, CDR1 is LGHNA and CDR2 YNFKEQ. This CDR3 contains 16 residues. Deletions cut 0 bases from V and 5 bases from J, with 14 bases between. The CDR3 is CASSQDKPEPRNTIYF. CDR3 DNA sequence: TGTGCCAGCAGCCAAGATAAGCCTGAGCCCAGAAACACCATATATTTT.

The V and J genes are TRBV5-1 and TRBJ2-7; D perhaps matches TRBD1 (7 bases). This CDR3 is 16 amino acids long. The germline V gene has CDR1 SGHRS and CDR2 YFSETQ. V lost 1 base and J 6 bases, leaving 20 bases between the germline ends. For the CDR3, the DNA is TGCGCCAGCAGCTTGTTGGGGCAGGGGGGTCCTGTCGAGCAGTACTTC. Translated, it gives CASSLLGQGGPVEQYF.

The chain couples TRBV7-2 to TRBJ1-1; 8 nucleotides line up with TRBD1. There are 13 residues in the CDR3. The trim removed 4 bases at V and 3 bases at J, leaving 1 base unmatched. Germline V CDR1 and CDR2: SGHTA, FQGNSA. CDR3 coding DNA: TGTGCCAGCAGCTCAGGGGGCCACACTGAAGCTTTCTTT. This encodes CASSSGGHTEAFF.

The gene calls are TRBV7-2 and TRBJ1-6; D is unclear. The CDR3 runs to 13 residues. V lost 2 bases, J lost 8 bases, and 7 bases lay in between. Germline V gene data show CDR1 as SGHTA and CDR2 as FQGNSA. The CDR3 is CASSLIGDSPLHF. In nucleotides, the CDR3 is TGTGCCAGCAGCTTAATCGGGGATTCACCCCTCCACTTT.

The gene calls are TRBV18 and TRBJ2-2; possibly TRBD2 for D (5 bases). The V end was cut by 1 base, the J end by 0 bases, with 9 bases between. Germline values: CDR1 KGHSH, CDR2 LQKENI. This CDR3 has 16 residues. CDR3 loop: CASSPRRASNTGELFF. DNA of the CDR3: TGTGCCAGCTCACCACGGCGGGCGTCGAACACCGGGGAGCTGTTTTTT.

CDR3 bases: TGTGCCAGCAGACCAGGGTTACTTAATTCACCCCTCCACTTT. This translates into CASRPGLLNSPLHF. V is TRBV6-5 and J is TRBJ1-6, with D possibly being TRBD1 (5 bases). Germline loops: CDR1 MNHEY, CDR2 SVGAGI. This CDR3 contains 14 residues. With 6 bases removed from V and 6 bases from J, the gap between germline ends came to 12 bases.

This clone was counted a single time. V gene TRBV5-1 combines with J gene TRBJ1-1, with a possible D match to TRBD1 (6 bases). Germline values: CDR1 SGHRS, CDR2 YFSETQ. V was cut by 2 bases and J by 4 bases, with 9 bases left in between. The CDR3 spans 13 residues. Written as DNA, the CDR3 is TGCGCCAGCAGCTTAGGGACACTCACTGAAGCTTTCTTT. Protein: CASSLGTLTEAFF. Drawing the rest from reference TRBV5-1 and TRBJ1-1, the complete variable domain is KAGVTQTPRYLIKTRGQQVTLSCSPISGHRSVSWYQQTPGQGLQFLFEYFSETQRNKGNFPGRFSGRQFSNSRSEMNVSTLELGDSALYLCASSLGTLTEAFFGQGTRLTVV.

The chain uses TRBV10-3 and TRBJ1-2; 7 nucleotides line up with TRBD1. CDR3 size: 15 residues. Germline V gene sequence: CDR1 ENHRY, CDR2 SYGVKD. Trimming took 4 bases from V and 0 from J; bases not matched to a gene: 5. The CDR3 sequence is CAISGTGTSNYGYTF. CDR3 DNA sequence: TGTGCCATCAGTGGGACAGGAACTTCTAACTATGGCTACACCTTC.

The CDR3 region is CATSDQTRGGTDTQYF. The CDR3 DNA reads TGTGCCACCAGTGATCAGACCAGGGGCGGCACAGATACGCAGTATTTT. V gene TRBV24-1 combines with J gene TRBJ2-3, with a possible D match to TRBD1 (6 bases). Germline assignment: CDR1 KGHDR and CDR2 SFDVKD. The CDR3 sequence is 16 residues long. Deletions cut 3 bases from V and 1 base from J, with 13 bases between.

This rearrangement joins TRBV7-2 to TRBJ2-5, with TRBD1 as a possible D gene (6 bases). The V end lost 4 bases, the J end lost 6 bases, and 30 bases lay between the germline ends. The CDR3 sequence is 19 residues long. Germline loops: CDR1 SGHTA, CDR2 FQGNSA. This CDR3 is CASSYRLMTGLNGQQTQYF. CDR3 DNA sequence: TGTGCCAGCAGCTATAGACTTATGACAGGCTTAAACGGGCAACAGACCCAGTACTTC.